A single T cell receptor beta chain is shown here with its context. With 4 bases clipped from V and 6 bases from J, the junction kept 8 bases outside the gene matches. The CDR3 is 14 residues long. Germline V gene sequence: CDR1 SGHKS, CDR2 YYEKEE (reference sequence). Authors' data handling: It was from reference gene primer amplification that nucleated cell counts were estimated. Assay: immunoSEQ multiplex PCR; the TCRdb copy retains only in-frame clones and omits some. The D gene and trimming were derived from the DNA, and the V and J assignments and clone size from that table. The data hold 140,000 to 150,000 clones, with around 84% observed a single time. This sample is drawn from a study of blood T cell repertoires in COVID-19. Study-level background: Some COVID-19 samples were acute and others convalescent; all came from the United States, Italy and Spain. In each case, the material was cDNA or gDNA derived from T cells, B-cell-depleted T cells, or PBMCs.

What was sequenced was peripheral blood. This clonotype was sampled from a human donor in a cohort sampled during active COVID-19. V gene TRBV5-5 combines with J gene TRBJ2-3; 7 nucleotides agree with TRBD1. The CDR3: CASSLPTGWDTQYF. CDR3 DNA sequence: TGTGCCAGCAGCCTGCCGACAGGGTGGGATACGCAGTATTTT.